The 24 T cell receptor beta chains presented below share a single source sample, sequenced in a study of T cells in Graves' hyperthyroidism and ophthalmopathy. Amplified TCR beta CDR3 regions derived from RNA transcripts. HTBI primers were used for first-round RT-PCR of the TCR CDR3. TCRdb processed the multiplex PCR reads anew with MiXCR; each CDR3 protein has one entry. The table includes about 640,000 distinct CDR3 sequences, less than 25% detected once. The specimen was blood. These receptors were collected from a man aged 30-40 years with Graves' ophthalmopathy.

A few counts support this clonotype. The V gene is TRBV7-2, the J gene TRBJ2-2; 10 bases are a match to TRBD1. Germline CDR1 reads SGHTA; CDR2 reads FQGNSA. The V gene end was trimmed by 5 bases and the J gene end by 7 bases; junction bases not matched to a gene: 7. This CDR3 comprises 15 residues. This chain's CDR3 is CASSTRQGAIGELFF. The CDR3 DNA is TGTGCCAGCAGCACACGACAGGGGGCGATCGGGGAGCTGTTTTTT.

This chain connects TRBV3-1 to TRBJ2-7; the D is unclear. CDR1 is LGHDT and CDR2 is YNNKEL in the germline V gene (reference sequence). This CDR3 is 13 amino acids long. V lost 0 bases to trimming and J lost 13 bases, with 16 bases between them. The CDR3 sequence: CASSQEATPRRYF. The CDR3 DNA reads TGTGCCAGCAGCCAAGAGGCAACTCCCCGTCGCTACTTC.

This clonotype was counted only a few times. This chain uses TRBV5-8 with TRBJ2-5; D is ambiguous. The CDR3 spans 13 residues. CDR1 and CDR2 (germline): SGHTS, YDEGEE. The V end was cut by 4 bases, the J end by 5 bases, with 12 bases between. CDR3 amino acids: CASSLDVGETQYF. CDR3 coding DNA: TGTGCCAGCAGCCTGGACGTAGGCGAGACCCAGTACTTC.

The chain uses TRBV7-6 and TRBJ2-4; weak D call: TRBD1 (6 bases). V lost 5 bases, J lost 0 bases, and 17 bases lay in between. Per the germline V gene, CDR1 is SGHVS and CDR2 is FNYEAQ. The CDR3 length is 17 residues. The CDR3 DNA follows: TGTGCCAGCAGCCACCGGGACATAGCCTTAGCCAAAAACATTCAGTACTTC. It specifies CASSHRDIALAKNIQYF. The whole variable domain, filled in from reference TRBV7-6 and TRBJ2-4, reads GAGVSQSPRYKVTKRGQDVALRCDPISGHVSLYWYRQALGQGPEFLTYFNYEAQQDKSGLPNDRFSAERPEGSISTLTIQRTEQRDSAMYRCASSHRDIALAKNIQYFGAGTRLSVL.

The chain is built from TRBV6-1 and TRBJ2-3; 14 bases agree with TRBD2. The germline V gene encodes CDR1 MNHNS and CDR2 SASEGT. This CDR3 region has 17 residues. The V and J ends lost 3 bases and 5 bases, in that order; junction bases with no gene match: 7. The CDR3 protein is CASSDPGLAGVGDTQYF. The CDR3 DNA reads as TGTGCCAGCAGTGACCCGGGACTAGCGGGAGTTGGAGATACGCAGTATTTT.

This clonotype was recorded many times. The chain joins TRBV24-1 to TRBJ2-3, with D perhaps TRBD2 (6 bases). The V end lost 6 bases, the J end lost 2 bases, and 17 bases lay between the germline ends. The germline CDR1 and CDR2 sequences are KGHDR and SFDVKD. The CDR3 totals 16 residues. For the CDR3, the DNA is TGTGCCACCAGTAATAAGGCGGGACCCTCCACAGATACGCAGTATTTT. It translates to CATSNKAGPSTDTQYF.

Comments on this clonotype: Germline is not matched at one junction end, which may reflect a read error. CDR3 region: CASSLASGMNTGELFF. The CDR3 bases are TGTGCCAGCAGCTTGGCTAGCGGGATGAACACTGGGGAGCTGTTTTTT. V gene TRBV5-4 combines with J gene TRBJ2-2; 9 nucleotides match TRBD2. This CDR3 is built from 16 residues. Germline CDR1 reads SGHNT; CDR2 reads YYREEE (reference sequence).

This clonotype appeared a few times. J is TRBJ2-7 and V is TRBV20-1, with 14 bases matching TRBD2. V lost 6 bases to trimming and J lost 2 bases; unmatched junction nucleotides: 6. The CDR3 sequence is 15 residues long. Germline V gene data show CDR1 as DFQATT and CDR2 as SNEGSKA (reference sequence). CDR3 sequence (DNA): TGCAGTGCCCCCGGGACTAGCGGGAGACCCTACGAGCAGTACTTC. Encoded protein: CSAPGTSGRPYEQYF.

The chain is built from TRBV20-1 and TRBJ2-7; 8 nucleotides match TRBD1. The CDR3 sequence is 15 residues long. Trimming removed 0 bases from V and 3 bases from J; junction bases left unmatched: 7. Germline-derived CDR1 and CDR2 are DFQATT and SNEGSKA (reference sequence). For the CDR3, the DNA is TGCAGTGCTAGAGATAGGGGGACAGGCTTCTACGAGCAGTACTTC. The encoded protein is CSARDRGTGFYEQYF.

The V and J genes are TRBV27 and TRBJ2-2; D is unresolved. The CDR3 runs to 13 residues. Trimming pared 6 bases from V and 6 bases from J, leaving 11 bases between. Germline CDR1 is MNHEY and CDR2 is SMNVEV (reference sequence). The CDR3 bases are TGTGCCAGCAGAAGACAAGAGGCCGGGGAGCTGTTTTTT. Its protein is CASRRQEAGELFF.

This clonotype was detected a few times. V usage is TRBV28 and J usage is TRBJ1-3, with D uncertain. CDR3 size: 16 residues. Germline lookup yields CDR1 MDHEN and CDR2 SYDVKM. Deletions cut 2 bases from V and 0 bases from J, with 11 bases between. This CDR3 is CASSLRHHYSGNTIYF. DNA for the CDR3: TGTGCCAGCAGTTTAAGGCACCACTACTCTGGAAACACCATATATTTT.

The genes are TRBV18 and TRBJ2-5, with D unresolved. CDR1 KGHSH and CDR2 LQKENI come from the germline V gene. The CDR3 consists of 13 residues. Between the trimmed V and J ends, which lost 4 bases and 0 bases, there was a span of 6 bases. The CDR3 DNA sequence: TGTGCCAGCTCACTTGCGTACCAAGAGACCCAGTACTTC. Residues: CASSLAYQETQYF.

This clonotype was detected only a few times. The chain links TRBV6-1 to TRBJ1-4; D is unclear. Germline V gene lookup returns CDR1 MNHNS and CDR2 SASEGT. Trimming stripped 5 bases from V and 0 bases from J, with 10 bases between. This CDR3 has 15 residues. Written as DNA, the CDR3 is TGTGCCAGCAGTCCTCGGTGGGCAACTAATGAAAAACTGTTTTTT. This encodes CASSPRWATNEKLFF.

The table lists this clonotype with a few counts. The chain has TRBV5-8 and TRBJ2-3; the match to TRBD1 covers 10 bases. V dropped 4 bases and J dropped 0; count of bases not matched to a gene: 8. The CDR3 length is 17 residues. The V gene's germline CDR1 is SGHTS and CDR2 YDEGEE. The CDR3, as DNA: TGTGCCAGCAGCACGGGACAGGGGTCAACTAGCACAGATACGCAGTATTTT. This sequence encodes CASSTGQGSTSTDTQYF.

This chain connects TRBV7-2 to TRBJ1-5; 7 bases match TRBD1. Per the germline V gene, CDR1 is SGHTA and CDR2 is FQGNSA. Trimming at V came to 2 bases and at J to 0 bases, leaving 7 bases not matched to a gene. The CDR3 has 17 amino acids. CDR3 nucleotides: TGTGCCAGCAGCTTAAGCCCAGGGGGATATAGCAATCAGCCCCAGCATTTT. Residues: CASSLSPGGYSNQPQHF.

This clonotype was counted a few times. The genes are TRBV20-1 and TRBJ2-1; D is possibly TRBD2 (6 bases). There are 17 residues in the CDR3. V was clipped by 1 base and J by 8 bases, with 24 bases between them. The germline gives CDR1 DFQATT, CDR2 SNEGSKA (reference sequence). DNA for the CDR3: TGCAGTGCTAGAGTATTTTTCCGGGAGTTAGACTCCTATGAGCAGTTCTTC. It translates to CSARVFFRELDSYEQFF.

This clonotype was found a few times. This chain uses TRBV20-1 with TRBJ1-5; 10 positions match TRBD1. The CDR3 sequence is 18 residues long. Germline V gene sequence: CDR1 DFQATT, CDR2 SNEGSKA (reference sequence). V shed 4 bases and J 0 bases; nucleotides not matched to a gene: 12. CDR3 loop: CSAINRDRGDYSNQPQHF. Here the CDR3 DNA reads TGCAGTGCTATAAACCGGGACAGGGGCGATTATAGCAATCAGCCCCAGCATTTT.

This clonotype was observed a few times. The chain is built from TRBV12-3 or TRBV12-4 and TRBJ2-1; 7 nucleotides agree with TRBD1. V dropped 6 bases and J dropped 7; count of bases not matched to a gene: 12. CDR3 length equals 15 residues. Written as DNA, the CDR3 is TGTGCCAGCAGCCGGGGACAGCAGAATACGAATGAGCAGTTCTTC. Residues: CASSRGQQNTNEQFF.

The chain joins TRBV19 to TRBJ2-7, with D perhaps TRBD2 (6 bases). This CDR3 spans 14 amino acids. V lost 5 bases, J lost 7 bases, and 18 bases lay in between. In germline, CDR1 is LNHDA, CDR2 SQIVND (reference sequence). CDR3 amino acids: CASSYRGTFWEQYF. The DNA for the CDR3 is TGTGCCAGTAGTTATCGGGGGACCTTCTGGGAGCAGTACTTC.

CDR3 amino acids: CASSLAGDSEAFF. DNA for the CDR3: TGTGCCAGCAGCTTGGCTGGGGACAGTGAAGCTTTCTTT. V is TRBV7-6 and J is TRBJ1-1, with TRBD1 matching over 7 bases. The trim removed 3 bases at V and 7 bases at J, leaving 5 bases unmatched. The CDR3 has 13 residues. Germline V gives CDR1 SGHVS, CDR2 FNYEAQ.

This clonotype appeared many times. V and J are TRBV12-3 or TRBV12-4 and TRBJ2-2; TRBD1 might be the D (5 bases). Trimming cost V 2 bases and J 1 base, with 11 bases left between them. The CDR3 runs 16 residues. CDR3 amino acids: CASSLPQGGNTGELFF. CDR3 coding DNA: TGTGCCAGCAGTTTACCTCAGGGTGGGAACACCGGGGAGCTGTTTTTT.

This clonotype has just a few counts. The rearrangement joins TRBV7-9 to TRBJ2-7; D may match TRBD1 or TRBD2 (5 bases each). The CDR3 consists of 13 residues. Germline V CDR1 and CDR2: SEHNR, FQNEAQ (reference sequence). The V gene lost 2 bases and the J gene lost 12 bases, with 17 bases spanning the gap. The CDR3 coding sequence is TGTGCCAGCAGCTTACTAACCGGGACGGGCACGTACTTC. Residues: CASSLLTGTGTYF.

This clonotype was detected many times. The J gene is TRBJ2-3, the V gene TRBV15, with 8 bases identical to TRBD2. Germline-derived CDR1 and CDR2 are LNHNV and YYDKDF (reference sequence). The CDR3 runs 17 residues. J gave up 3 bases and V 4 bases, and 12 bases lay outside the gene matches. CDR3 protein: CATSNLENSGITDTQYF. In DNA, the CDR3 is TGTGCCACCAGCAATCTTGAAAATAGCGGGATAACAGATACGCAGTATTTT.

V gene TRBV11-2 combines with J gene TRBJ2-7; 14 bases line up with TRBD2. This CDR3 comprises 17 residues. From germline, CDR1 is SGHAT and CDR2 FQNNGV. V lost 5 bases to trimming and J lost 5 bases; unmatched junction nucleotides: 11. The chain's CDR3 is CASSIGLAGGSYDEQYF. For the CDR3, the DNA is TGTGCCAGCAGCATAGGACTAGCGGGAGGCAGCTATGACGAGCAGTACTTC. The full variable domain, its missing parts supplied by reference TRBV11-2 and TRBJ2-7, is EAGVAQSPRYKIIEKRQSVAFWCNPISGHATLYWYQQILGQGPKLLIQFQNNGVVDDSQLPKDRFSAERLKGVDSTLKIQPAKLEDSAVYLCASSIGLAGGSYDEQYFGPGTRLTVT.